This passage covers 17 T cell receptor beta chains from one sample sequenced in a study of beta chain features in type 1 diabetes. Study findings and constraints: There was a moderate but significant shortening of TCRB CDR3s in all four CD4+ subsets of Type 1 diabetes patients.

These receptors have no known antigen. Expressed TCRB transcripts were sequenced after all isolated RNA was converted to cDNA. Libraries were prepared by immunoSEQ multiplex PCR; TCRdb keeps only in-frame clonotypes and omits some of them. This repertoire shows around 650,000 clones, around 12% found once; its top ten account for around 0.12%. Material for sequencing was naive CD4+ T cells from blood. These receptors were obtained from a man aged 25 to 40 with type 1 diabetes.

In this sample, this clone turned up many times. CDR3 residues: CASTVGTPNEQFF. CDR3 DNA sequence: TGTGCCAGCACCGTCGGGACTCCCAATGAGCAGTTCTTC. The chain links TRBV2 to TRBJ2-1; D might be TRBD2 (6 bases). This CDR3 has 13 residues. Trimming removed 7 bases from V and 6 bases from J, with 13 bases in between. Looked up from germline, CDR1 is SNHLY and CDR2 is FYNNEI.

The rearrangement joins TRBV5-1 to TRBJ1-1; TRBD1 might be the D (6 bases). The CDR3 runs to 14 residues. Deletions cut 1 base from V and 0 bases from J, with 7 bases between. The V gene's germline CDR1 is SGHRS and CDR2 YFSETQ. CDR3 protein: CASSLQGMNTEAFF. As DNA, the CDR3 is TGCGCCAGCAGCTTGCAGGGGATGAACACTGAAGCTTTCTTT.

The rearrangement links TRBV5-6 to TRBJ1-4; 9 positions agree with TRBD1. Germline CDR1 is SGHDT and CDR2 is YYEEEE. J lost 8 bases, V lost 2 bases, and 4 bases had no gene match. The CDR3 extends over 14 amino acids. As DNA, the CDR3 is TGTGCCAGCAGCTTCGGGACAGGGAAGGAAAAACTGTTTTTT. Translation: CASSFGTGKEKLFF.

V usage is TRBV6-1 and J usage is TRBJ2-7; D is ambiguous. Germline V gene data show CDR1 as MNHNS and CDR2 as SASEGT. V lost 2 bases and J lost 2, with 10 bases in between. CDR3 length: 14 amino acids. CDR3 region: CASSESLVTYEQYF. In DNA, the CDR3 is TGTGCCAGCAGTGAAAGTCTGGTTACCTACGAGCAGTACTTC.

The J gene is TRBJ1-2, the V gene TRBV30; a weak D match, TRBD1 (5 bases). The CDR3 contains 13 residues. Germline loops: CDR1 GTSNPN, CDR2 SVGIG (reference sequence). V dropped 1 base and J dropped 8 bases, with 14 bases sitting between them. The CDR3 DNA reads TGTGCCTGGAGTGGTGGGGACCCCCGAGGCTACACCTTC. Protein: CAWSGGDPRGYTF.

The DNA for the CDR3 is TGCGCCAGCAGCCACCCACTATCCAGGGATGGAGGCTACACCTTC. Encoded protein: CASSHPLSRDGGYTF. The chain recombines TRBV4-1 with TRBJ1-2; a possible D gene is TRBD1 (5 bases). V was clipped by 3 bases and J by 8 bases, with 19 bases between them. Germline-derived CDR1 and CDR2 are MGHRA and YSYEKL. This CDR3 contains 15 residues.

The rearrangement joins TRBV4-1 to TRBJ2-3; TRBD2 aligns across 8 bases. From germline, CDR1 is MGHRA and CDR2 YSYEKL. The CDR3 spans 17 residues. Trimming at V came to 4 bases and at J to 5 bases, leaving 14 bases not matched to a gene. DNA for the CDR3: TGCGCCAGCAGCCCGCGGAGGGGCGGGGGGCCCGAAGATACGCAGTATTTT. The encoded protein is CASSPRRGGGPEDTQYF.

The chain couples TRBV5-1 to TRBJ1-2; D unresolved. Trimming cost V 0 bases and J 4 bases, with 13 bases left between them. The CDR3 runs 15 residues. Germline V lookup: CDR1 SGHRS, CDR2 YFSETQ. CDR3 in DNA: TGCGCCAGCAGCTTGGCAGACGACGGGGTCTATGGCTACACCTTC. This translates into CASSLADDGVYGYTF.

The chain has TRBV30 and TRBJ2-1, with D hard to call. Germline V gene sequence: CDR1 GTSNPN, CDR2 SVGIG (reference sequence). V shed 0 bases and J shed 2 bases, with 14 bases lying between them. The CDR3 has 16 amino acids. The CDR3, as DNA: TGTGCCTGGAGTGTACTGGACCTCGGGCCCTACAATGAGCAGTTCTTC. Its translation: CAWSVLDLGPYNEQFF.

This clone occurred a few times. The chain couples TRBV11-2 to TRBJ2-2; maybe TRBD1 (5 bases). The CDR3 is made up of 16 amino acids. V lost 3 bases and J 3 bases, leaving 14 bases between the germline ends. Germline loops: CDR1 SGHAT, CDR2 FQNNGV. CDR3 bases: TGTGCCAGCAGCTTTAACGGGCAGGGATACACCGGGGAGCTGTTTTTT. This codes for CASSFNGQGYTGELFF.

On this clone itself: Other nucleotide sequences in the sample specify the same CDR3. The chain joins TRBV9 to TRBJ1-2; 8 bases fit TRBD1. This CDR3 region has 13 residues. The J segment lost 4 bases and the V segment lost 2 bases, leaving 1 base of the junction unmatched. Per germline, CDR1 SGDLS and CDR2 YYNGEE. The chain's CDR3 is CASSVGQGYGYTF. DNA for the CDR3: TGTGCCAGCAGCGTTGGACAGGGCTATGGCTACACCTTC. Full variable domain (rest looked up from reference TRBV9 and TRBJ1-2): DSGVTQTPKHLITATGQRVTLRCSPRSGDLSVYWYQQSLDQGLQFLIQYYNGEERAKGNILERFSAQQFPDLHSELNLSSLELGDSALYFCASSVGQGYGYTFGSGTRLTVV.

This clone turned up a few times. The chain links TRBV6-5 to TRBJ1-4, with 7 nucleotides matching TRBD1. With 6 bases clipped from V and 6 bases from J, the junction kept 7 bases outside the gene matches. The V gene's germline CDR1 is MNHEY and CDR2 SVGAGI. The CDR3 has 14 residues. The CDR3 sequence is CASRLTGNHEKLFF. The DNA for the CDR3 is TGTGCCAGCAGATTGACAGGGAACCATGAAAAACTGTTTTTT.

This clone was picked up a small number of times. The gene calls are TRBV7-2 and TRBJ2-3; perhaps TRBD2 as D (6 bases). Germline CDR1 and CDR2: SGHTA and FQGNSA. V shed 9 bases and J shed 2 bases, with 9 bases lying between them. The CDR3 has 12 amino acids. The CDR3 sequence: CASWGVTDTQYF. The CDR3 DNA follows: TGTGCCAGTTGGGGGGTCACAGATACGCAGTATTTT.

This chain uses TRBV9 with TRBJ2-5; 8 bases align to TRBD2. This CDR3 spans 16 amino acids. In germline, CDR1 is SGDLS, CDR2 YYNGEE. V dropped 0 bases and J dropped 2; count of bases not matched to a gene: 6. The CDR3 reads CASSVESSGGQETQYF. In nucleotides, the CDR3 is TGTGCCAGCAGCGTAGAATCCAGCGGGGGACAAGAGACCCAGTACTTC.

This clone was seen a few times. The chain joins TRBV28 to TRBJ2-7, with D possibly being TRBD1 (6 bases). V was shortened by 6 bases and J by 0 bases, with 18 bases between the two germline ends. Germline CDR1 is MDHEN and CDR2 is SYDVKM. This CDR3 is 16 amino acids long. CDR3 region: CASSSITTGTSYEQYF. CDR3 nucleotides: TGTGCCAGCAGCTCAATCACGACAGGAACCTCCTACGAGCAGTACTTC.

This chain links TRBV5-1 with TRBJ2-5, with a tentative D call TRBD2 (6 bases). V was clipped by 2 bases and J by 3 bases, with 11 bases between them. Germline assignment: CDR1 SGHRS and CDR2 YFSETQ. This CDR3 is 14 amino acids long. DNA of the CDR3: TGCGCCAGCAGCTTAGGAGGGAGGAAAGAGACCCAGTACTTC. This codes for CASSLGGRKETQYF.

This clone showed up just a few times. The chain joins TRBV2 to TRBJ2-7; the match to TRBD1 covers 7 bases. CDR3 length: 14 residues. J was trimmed by 4 bases and V by 4 bases; bases with no gene match: 7. CDR1 SNHLY and CDR2 FYNNEI come from the germline V gene. CDR3 nucleotide sequence: TGTGCCAGCAGTGGAGGCGACAGGGCTTACGAGCAGTACTTC. Encoded protein: CASSGGDRAYEQYF. Based on the CDR3 plus reference TRBV2 and TRBJ2-7, the full variable domain is EPEVTQTPSHQVTQMGQEVILRCVPISNHLYFYWYRQILGQKVEFLVSFYNNEISEKSEIFDDQFSVERPDGSNFTLKIRSTKLEDSAMYFCASSGGDRAYEQYFGPGTRLTVT.